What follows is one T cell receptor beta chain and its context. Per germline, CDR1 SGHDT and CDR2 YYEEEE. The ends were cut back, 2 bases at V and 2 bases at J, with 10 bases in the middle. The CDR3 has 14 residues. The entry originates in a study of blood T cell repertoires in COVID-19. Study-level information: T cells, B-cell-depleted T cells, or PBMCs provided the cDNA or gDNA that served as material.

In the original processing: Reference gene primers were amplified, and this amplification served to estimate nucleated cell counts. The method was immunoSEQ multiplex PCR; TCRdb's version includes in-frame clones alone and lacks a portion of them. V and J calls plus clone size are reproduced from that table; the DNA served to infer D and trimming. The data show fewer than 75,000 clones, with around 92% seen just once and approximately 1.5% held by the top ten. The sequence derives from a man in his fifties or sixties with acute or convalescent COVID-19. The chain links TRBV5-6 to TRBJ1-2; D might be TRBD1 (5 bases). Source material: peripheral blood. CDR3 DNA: TGTGCCAGCAGCTTCGTCAGGGTCAACTATGGCTACACCTTC. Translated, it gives CASSFVRVNYGYTF.